The 29 T cell receptor beta chains presented below share a single source sample, sequenced in a study of cytomegalovirus exposure and HLA in healthy donors. Sequencing used immunoSEQ multiplex PCR; TCRdb keeps in-frame clones, though not all of them. This sample carries about 98,000 clones, about 90% of them seen once, and the ten largest clones take around 6%. Sequenced input: PBMCs. These TCRs come from a man aged 18 to 30 in good health and CMV-seropositive.

The V call is TRBV5-1, the J call TRBJ2-7, with 13 positions matching TRBD2. The trim removed 0 bases at V and 4 bases at J, leaving 7 bases unmatched. Germline-derived CDR1 and CDR2 are SGHRS and YFSETQ. This CDR3 contains 17 residues. CDR3 DNA: TGCGCCAGCAGCTTGGCCGGGACTAGCGGGAATAGGTACGAGCAGTACTTC. Its translation is CASSLAGTSGNRYEQYF.

The genes are TRBV7-8 and TRBJ1-5; D not resolved. The V gene lost 7 bases and the J gene lost 1 base, with 20 bases spanning the gap. The length of the CDR3 is 17 residues. Germline assignment: CDR1 SGHVS and CDR2 FQNEAQ. CDR3 protein: CASTDTTTAGSNQPQHF. As DNA, the CDR3 is TGTGCCAGCACCGATACCACCACTGCAGGCAGCAATCAGCCCCAGCATTTT.

V gene TRBV5-1 combines with J gene TRBJ2-5; the match to TRBD1 covers 7 bases. The CDR3 runs 15 residues. V was clipped by 4 bases and J by 1 base; unmatched bases: 7. The germline V gene has CDR1 SGHRS and CDR2 YFSETQ. Here the CDR3 DNA reads TGCGCCAGCAGCGCACGATCAGGGGGCCAAGAGACCCAGTACTTC. Amino acids: CASSARSGGQETQYF.

V usage is TRBV4-3 and J usage is TRBJ2-2, with 12 nucleotides matching TRBD2. The CDR3 spans 17 residues. Losses at the gene ends were 3 bases for V and 1 base for J; bases not matched to a gene: 3. Germline V gene sequence: CDR1 LGHNA, CDR2 YSLEER. CDR3 DNA: TGCGCCAGCAGCCAGGCACTAGCGGGGGGGAACACCGGGGAGCTGTTTTTT. It specifies CASSQALAGGNTGELFF.

The chain combines TRBV11-3 with TRBJ1-1, with D possibly being TRBD1 (5 bases). This CDR3 contains 15 residues. The germline CDR1 and CDR2 sequences are SGHNT and YENEEA. V gave up 0 bases and J gave up 3 bases, with 11 bases separating them. The CDR3 loop is CASSLEWGGDTEAFF. CDR3 in DNA: TGTGCCAGCAGCTTAGAATGGGGAGGGGACACTGAAGCTTTCTTT.

The rearrangement joins TRBV25-1 to TRBJ2-2; D is perhaps TRBD2 (5 bases). Germline assignment: CDR1 MGHDK and CDR2 SYGVNS. This CDR3 comprises 16 residues. V was trimmed by 5 bases and J by 0 bases, leaving 13 bases between them. CDR3 residues: CASSLWTGSNTGELFF. CDR3 bases: TGTGCCAGCAGTTTATGGACTGGCTCGAACACCGGGGAGCTGTTTTTT.

The genes are TRBV5-1 and TRBJ1-2; D is unresolved. CDR1 and CDR2 from the germline V gene are SGHRS and YFSETQ. Trimming stripped 7 bases from V and 8 bases from J, with 24 bases between. The CDR3 runs to 15 residues. The CDR3 DNA follows: TGCGCCAGCTCCCCCAGTGGAACGGACGGCGGGGGCTACACCTTC. Its translation: CASSPSGTDGGGYTF.

V usage is TRBV6-1 and J usage is TRBJ1-1; D is unresolved. This CDR3 spans 13 amino acids. Trimming stripped 4 bases from V and 0 bases from J, with 6 bases between. Per the germline V gene, CDR1 is MNHNS and CDR2 is SASEGT. The DNA of the CDR3 is TGTGCCAGCAGTGGTCAGATGAACACTGAAGCTTTCTTT. It yields the protein CASSGQMNTEAFF.

The chain recombines TRBV12-5 with TRBJ2-5; no definite D call. V was trimmed by 2 bases and J by 1 base, leaving 8 bases between them. This CDR3 has 14 amino acids. Germline V CDR1 and CDR2: LGHNT, FRNRAP. In nucleotides, the CDR3 is TGTGCTAGTGGTTTGTTAGCTTCCCAAGAGACCCAGTACTTC. It codes for CASGLLASQETQYF.

This chain links TRBV27 with TRBJ2-2; 11 bases agree with TRBD2. J gave up 6 bases and V 1 base, and 7 bases lay outside the gene matches. Germline assignment: CDR1 MNHEY and CDR2 SMNVEV (reference sequence). The CDR3 is 17 residues long. The CDR3 region has the DNA TGTGCCAGCAGTTTATTTCATGTAGCGGGAGGGCCCGGGGAGCTGTTTTTT. This gives the protein CASSLFHVAGGPGELFF.

This rearrangement joins TRBV5-1 to TRBJ2-7; maybe TRBD1 (5 bases). CDR3 length equals 15 residues. Trimming left V 0 bases short and J 3 bases short, with 13 bases between. Germline assignment: CDR1 SGHRS and CDR2 YFSETQ. For the CDR3, the DNA is TGCGCCAGCAGCTTGGGACAGCAAAAAGACTACGAGCAGTACTTC. Encoded protein: CASSLGQQKDYEQYF.

This rearrangement joins TRBV5-1 to TRBJ2-7; the match to TRBD1 covers 7 bases. Germline-derived CDR1 and CDR2 are SGHRS and YFSETQ. There are 15 residues in the CDR3. Trimming removed 0 bases from V and 2 bases from J; junction bases left unmatched: 5. CDR3 coding DNA: TGCGCCAGCAGCTTGGTCCGGGGACAGCCCTACGAGCAGTACTTC. Translating it yields CASSLVRGQPYEQYF.

The rearrangement links TRBV27 to TRBJ2-5; 12 positions match TRBD2. This CDR3 comprises 20 residues. Germline V gene lookup returns CDR1 MNHEY and CDR2 SMNVEV (reference sequence). Germline trimming cut 0 bases from V and 5 bases from J; bases unmatched to any gene: 16. The CDR3 reads CASSLSTPGLAGGFGETQYF. CDR3 coding DNA: TGTGCCAGCAGTTTATCGACCCCGGGACTAGCGGGTGGCTTTGGGGAGACCCAGTACTTC.

About this clone: One end of the junction fails to match germline, which may point to a read error. The chain carries TRBV7-2 and TRBJ2-1; D uncertain. This CDR3 comprises 11 residues. The germline gives CDR1 SGHTA, CDR2 FQGNSA. Here the CDR3 reads CASSPMGEQLF. The CDR3 nucleotides are TGTGCCAGCAGCCCCATGGGCGAGCAGCTCTTC.

This chain connects TRBV5-3 to TRBJ2-1; D gene unclear. TRBV5-3 is noted as an ORF with a role that remains uncertain. The CDR3 has 14 residues. V was shortened by 0 bases and J by 4 bases, with 8 bases between the two germline ends. The CDR3 loop reads CARSLGLDYNEQFF. The CDR3 DNA reads TGTGCCAGAAGCTTGGGACTCGATTACAATGAGCAGTTCTTC.

The chain carries TRBV18 and TRBJ1-2, with D uncertain. The germline V and J ends were trimmed by 4 bases and 5 bases, with 26 bases remaining between them. The germline gives CDR1 KGHSH, CDR2 LQKENI. The CDR3 has 18 amino acids. CDR3 coding DNA: TGTGCCAGCTCACTCTTGGGTTGGGGAGCGGAGTACTTATATGGCTACACCTTC. Amino acid sequence: CASSLLGWGAEYLYGYTF.

The table lists this clone with a count of one. The chain is built from TRBV5-1 and TRBJ2-2; weak D call: TRBD2 (5 bases). V dropped 3 bases and J dropped 4 bases, with 22 bases sitting between them. The CDR3 has 18 residues. From germline, CDR1 is SGHRS and CDR2 YFSETQ. CDR3 sequence (DNA): TGCGCCAGCAGCTCCGCCCCCGTGCCCACTAGTACCACCGGGGAGCTGTTTTTT. Its translation is CASSSAPVPTSTTGELFF. Together with reference TRBV5-1 and TRBJ2-2, the CDR3 gives the full variable domain: KAGVTQTPRYLIKTRGQQVTLSCSPISGHRSVSWYQQTPGQGLQFLFEYFSETQRNKGNFPGRFSGRQFSNSRSEMNVSTLELGDSALYLCASSSAPVPTSTTGELFFGEGSRLTVL.

The chain has TRBV9 and TRBJ2-1, with a weak D call TRBD2 (7 bases). The CDR3 contains 15 residues. CDR1 and CDR2 (germline): SGDLS, YYNGEE. Trimming took off 4 bases at V and 7 bases at J, with 18 bases between the two ends. This CDR3 is CASSPRGGRTNEQFF. CDR3 nucleotides: TGTGCCAGCAGCCCGAGGGGGGGGCGAACGAATGAGCAGTTCTTC.

The gene calls are TRBV7-3 and TRBJ2-2, with D tentatively TRBD2 (6 bases). Germline V gene lookup returns CDR1 SGHTA and CDR2 FQGTGA. Trimming shortened V by 3 bases and J by 1 base, and 6 bases separated the two germline ends. This CDR3 comprises 14 residues. Written as DNA, the CDR3 is TGTGCCAGCAGCTTGGGGGGGAACACCGGGGAGCTGTTTTTT. Protein sequence: CASSLGGNTGELFF. Full variable domain (outside the CDR3, taken from reference TRBV7-3 and TRBJ2-2): GAGVSQTPSNKVTEKGKYVELRCDPISGHTALYWYRQSLGQGPEFLIYFQGTGAADDSGLPNDRFFAVRPEGSVSTLKIQRTERGDSAVYLCASSLGGNTGELFFGEGSRLTVL.

V usage is TRBV29-1 and J usage is TRBJ1-5; TRBD1 might be the D (5 bases). Germline CDR1 SQVTM, CDR2 ANQGSEA. The CDR3 consists of 14 residues. Trimming pared 6 bases from V and 3 bases from J, leaving 15 bases between. As DNA, the CDR3 is TGCAGCGTCACCGACCCGGGACTCAATCAGCCCCAGCATTTT. Translating it yields CSVTDPGLNQPQHF.

V gene TRBV5-1 combines with J gene TRBJ2-1; D perhaps matches TRBD2 (5 bases). The CDR3 runs to 17 residues. Germline values: CDR1 SGHRS, CDR2 YFSETQ. Trimming shortened V by 1 base and J by 6 bases, and 20 bases separated the two germline ends. DNA for the CDR3: TGCGCCAGCAGCTTGACCCCCACTAGGTTAGGCGGCAATGAGCAGTTCTTC. It yields the protein CASSLTPTRLGGNEQFF.

The chain couples TRBV28 to TRBJ2-5; the match to TRBD1 covers 7 bases. J lost 2 bases, V lost 5 bases, and 5 bases had no gene match. This CDR3 is 14 amino acids long. Germline CDR1 reads MDHEN; CDR2 reads SYDVKM. The CDR3 spells CASSPLGQQETQYF. CDR3 DNA sequence: TGTGCCAGCAGTCCATTGGGACAGCAAGAGACCCAGTACTTC.

This clone is a singleton in its sample. The chain carries TRBV7-2 and TRBJ2-1, with 7 nucleotides matching TRBD1. After removal of 0 bases from V and 3 bases from J, the junction contained 2 bases not matched to a gene. The CDR3 spans 15 residues. Germline CDR1 is SGHTA and CDR2 is FQGNSA. CDR3 sequence: CASSLAGTVYNEQFF. The CDR3, as DNA: TGTGCCAGCAGCTTAGCCGGGACAGTCTACAATGAGCAGTTCTTC.

Here the CDR3 reads CASSLLRGSYGYTF. The DNA for the CDR3 is TGTGCCAGCAGCTTATTAAGGGGTTCCTATGGCTACACCTTC. V is TRBV11-2 and J is TRBJ1-2; D might be TRBD1 (5 bases). Germline V gene lookup returns CDR1 SGHAT and CDR2 FQNNGV. This CDR3 is 14 amino acids long. Trimming removed 2 bases from V and 4 bases from J, with 11 bases in between.

This clone is a singleton in its sample. This rearrangement joins TRBV14 to TRBJ1-2; no clear D gene. This CDR3 is built from 15 residues. Germline-derived CDR1 and CDR2 are SGHDN and FVKESK. Trimming stripped 0 bases from V and 7 bases from J, with 15 bases between. For the CDR3, the DNA is TGTGCCAGCAGCCAAGATCGATATTCCCGGGGTGGCTACACCTTC. The encoded protein is CASSQDRYSRGGYTF.

The chain recombines TRBV6-5 with TRBJ1-1; D not resolved. CDR3 length: 13 residues. CDR1 is MNHEY, CDR2 SVGAGI, per germline. V was shortened by 5 bases and J by 9 bases, with 16 bases between the two germline ends. The CDR3 DNA reads as TGTGCCAGCAGTGAACCCCCGTGGCATAAAGCTTTCTTT. It is translated as CASSEPPWHKAFF.

The chain joins TRBV13 to TRBJ2-3; TRBD1 matches 10 bases. Germline values: CDR1 PRHDT, CDR2 FYEKMQ (reference sequence). CDR3 length: 17 amino acids. Trimming took 5 bases from V and 0 from J; bases not matched to a gene: 8. The CDR3 bases are TGTGCCAGCAGCACTAGCCGGGACAGGGGAAGCACAGATACGCAGTATTTT. It yields the protein CASSTSRDRGSTDTQYF.

This chain links TRBV28 with TRBJ2-7, with 7 bases fitting TRBD2. The CDR3 runs 13 residues. Germline V lookup: CDR1 MDHEN, CDR2 SYDVKM. V lost 7 bases and J lost 2; bases outside the gene matches: 5. This CDR3 reads CASTTGGPYEQYF. CDR3 nucleotide sequence: TGTGCCAGCACTACGGGAGGACCCTACGAGCAGTACTTC.

This clone was found once. V and J are TRBV9 and TRBJ2-3, with 9 bases that match TRBD2. The germline gives CDR1 SGDLS, CDR2 YYNGEE. With 1 base clipped from V and 1 base from J, the junction kept 7 bases outside the gene matches. The CDR3 is 17 residues long. The CDR3 DNA follows: TGTGCCAGCAGCGTATCATTAAGGACTAGCGGCACAGATACGCAGTATTTT. Its translation is CASSVSLRTSGTDTQYF.